A selection of T cell receptor beta chains follows, all from one sample in a study of patients and donors after allogeneic stem cell transplantation. TCRdb re-analysed the RT-PCR reads in MiXCR, keeping a single row per CDR3 protein. The sample shows 900,000 to 1,000,000 distinct CDR3 sequences, about a sixth of them seen only once. The specimen was blood, either unsorted or a sorted T cell fraction (not recorded which). The source of these receptors is a human donor who was either an allogeneic HSCT recipient or a stem cell or donor lymphocyte infusion donor (not recorded which). It is not recorded whose cells these are; they may come from a transplant donor. Each CDR3 is given with its conserved first and last residue. The order of the fields is V gene, J gene, D gene, clone size, CDR3 DNA, CDR3 protein. The D gene is left open where the match is weak. Clone size appears in some rows only: once, few, many, or a class for an expanded clone.

TRBV30	TRBJ1-2	NA	few	TGTGCCTGGAGTCCTGGACAGTATTATGGCTACACCTTC	CAWSPGQYYGYTF
TRBV11-2	TRBJ2-7	TRBD1	NA	TGTGCCAGCAGCTTACGACAGGGGGCGGGAAACGCCAAAACCTACGAGCAGTACTTC	CASSLRQGAGNAKTYEQYF
TRBV7-9	TRBJ1-2	NA	NA	TGTGCCAGCAACTACGGGCAGAACTATGGCTACACCTTC	CASNYGQNYGYTF
TRBV12-3/TRBV12-4	TRBJ1-1	NA	many	TGTGCCAGCAGTGCCACACAGGGTAGAGCTTTCTTT	CASSATQGRAFF
TRBV4-1	TRBJ1-4	NA	few	TGCGCCAGCAGTAAGTCGAGTGAAAAACTGTTTTTT	CASSKSSEKLFF
TRBV20-1	TRBJ2-7	TRBD1	few	TGCAGTGCTCTCTCAAGGGGGCGCCTCGACGAGCAGTACTTC	CSALSRGRLDEQYF
TRBV15	TRBJ1-2	NA	NA	TGTGCCACCAGCAGAGATATAGGGGCGGCTGGCTACACCTTC	CATSRDIGAAGYTF
TRBV7-2	TRBJ2-7	NA	many	TGTGCCAGCAGCTTACAGGGGATGACTTCCTACGAGCAGTACTTC	CASSLQGMTSYEQYF
TRBV5-1	TRBJ1-4	NA	NA	TGCGCCAGCGCTGGAGGGAGGGAGCGCGAAAAACTGTTTTTT	CASAGGREREKLFF
TRBV4-1	TRBJ2-3	TRBD2	many	TGCGCCAGCAGCACAGAGCGCGGGGGAGCCACAGATACGCAGTATTTT	CASSTERGGATDTQYF
TRBV12-3/TRBV12-4	TRBJ1-1	NA	NA	TGTGCCAGCAGTTTAGCCTACAGAACTGAAGCTTTCTTT	CASSLAYRTEAFF
TRBV11-3	TRBJ2-5	TRBD1	few	TGTGCCAGCAGCTACCGGGACAGATTCTCCGAAGAGACCCAGTACTTC	CASSYRDRFSEETQYF
TRBV11-2	TRBJ1-2	NA	few	TGTGCCAGCAGCTTACAACAGATTCAAAACTATGGCTACACCTTC	CASSLQQIQNYGYTF
TRBV2	TRBJ2-1	NA	NA	TGTGCCAGCAGTGAAGCGAGGGGTAATGAGCAGTTCTTC	CASSEARGNEQFF
TRBV7-8	TRBJ2-2	NA	NA	TGTGCCAGCAGCCCGAAACAGGGTAACACCGGGGAGCTGTTTTTT	CASSPKQGNTGELFF
TRBV15	TRBJ1-5	NA	few	TGTGCCACCAGCAGAGCCTCCCCGGGGTATAATCAGCCCCAGCATTTT	CATSRASPGYNQPQHF
TRBV5-1	TRBJ1-1	NA	NA	TGCGCCAGCAGCCCCCGGCCGGGGTTCGACACTGAAGCTTTCTTT	CASSPRPGFDTEAFF
TRBV12-3/TRBV12-4	TRBJ2-5	NA	few	TGTGCCAGCAGTCCCGGGAAGTCGCAGACCCAGTACTTC	CASSPGKSQTQYF
TRBV10-3	TRBJ2-1	NA	NA	TGTGCCATCAGTGAATTCAGGAGGGCCAATGAGCAGTTCTTC	CAISEFRRANEQFF
TRBV5-1	TRBJ1-2	NA	few	TGCGCCAGCAGCCGAGACGGACAGCCGGGGTACGGCTACACCTTC	CASSRDGQPGYGYTF
TRBV12-3/TRBV12-4	TRBJ1-5	NA	NA	TGTGCCAGCACTAGCGGGGGCAATCAGCCCCAGCATTTT	CASTSGGNQPQHF
TRBV24-1	TRBJ2-3	NA	NA	TGTGCCACCAGTGCGCGCCGGGACACTCGGCCAGATACGCAGTATTTT	CATSARRDTRPDTQYF
TRBV20-1	TRBJ2-7	TRBD2	NA	TGCAGTGCTAGAGGCCGACGGACTAGCGGGGGTGGAGAGCAGTACTTC	CSARGRRTSGGGEQYF
TRBV6-5	TRBJ1-2	NA	few	TGTGCCAGCAGTTACTTCCCTGACAGGACTAACTATGGCTACACCTTC	CASSYFPDRTNYGYTF
TRBV15	TRBJ1-3	NA	few	TGTGCCACCAGCAGAGAAGTATGGGGGCGAGGAAACACCATATATTTT	CATSREVWGRGNTIYF
TRBV9	TRBJ2-1	TRBD2	few	TGTGCCAGCAGCGTAGGTCTCGGGCCACTAGCGGGAGGGCACAATGAGCAGTTCTTC	CASSVGLGPLAGGHNEQFF
TRBV3-1	TRBJ2-4	NA	NA	TGTGCCAGCAGCCAAGTTGCAGGGGATGGAAACATTCAGTACTTC	CASSQVAGDGNIQYF
TRBV14	TRBJ2-7	NA	NA	TGTGCCAGCGGTAGGGGCAGCTCCTACGAGCAGTACTTC	CASGRGSSYEQYF
TRBV29-1	TRBJ2-4	NA	NA	TGCAGCGCTCAGGGGGGGCCCGGCATTCAGTACTTC	CSAQGGPGIQYF
TRBV27	TRBJ2-3	NA	few	TGTGCCAGCAGTTTGTCCCAGGAGAGGAAAACTAGCACAGATACGCAGTATTTT	CASSLSQERKTSTDTQYF
TRBV6-2/TRBV6-3	TRBJ2-5	NA	NA	TGTGCCAGCAGTTACTATGACGGGCAAGAGACCCAGTACTTC	CASSYYDGQETQYF
TRBV20-1	TRBJ1-1	NA	few	TGCAGTGCTCCGTCGGGGTTAGGGGGAATGAACACTGAAGCTTTCTTT	CSAPSGLGGMNTEAFF
TRBV7-9	TRBJ1-2	NA	few	TGTGCCAGCAGCGACAACAGGGTTTCCTTAAACTATGGCTACACCTTC	CASSDNRVSLNYGYTF
TRBV10-3	TRBJ2-5	TRBD2	once	TGTGCCATCAGTGCCCCTCAGGGTAGCGGGGGAGGCGGGGCCCAGTACTTC	CAISAPQGSGGGGAQYF
TRBV12-3/TRBV12-4	TRBJ2-4	TRBD1	many	TGTGCCAGCAGACCCTCGACAGGGGGCTTTTCCAAAAACATTCAGTACTTC	CASRPSTGGFSKNIQYF
TRBV20-1	TRBJ2-1	NA	NA	TGCAGTGCTAGGGGGCAAGGGACGGGTGAGCAGTTCTTC	CSARGQGTGEQFF
TRBV6-2/TRBV6-3	TRBJ2-1	NA	few	TGTGCCAGCAGTTACTCGATCTGGCAGTTCTTC	CASSYSIWQFF
TRBV12-3/TRBV12-4	TRBJ2-2	NA	many	TGTGCCAGCAGTCCTCGCGGACAGGACTATAACACCGGGGAGCTGTTTTTT	CASSPRGQDYNTGELFF
TRBV12-5	TRBJ2-1	TRBD2	NA	TGTGCTAGTGGTTTGCGAACCGTGAAGGCGGGAGGCGCAAACAATGAGCAGTTCTTC	CASGLRTVKAGGANNEQFF
TRBV20-1	TRBJ2-3	NA	few	TGCAGTGCTAGACCTAACCGTACCCAGTATTTT	CSARPNRTQYF
TRBV21-1	TRBJ2-7	NA	many	TGTGCCAGCAGCAGAAAGCGGGGTGATTCCTACGAGCAGTACTTC	CASSRKRGDSYEQYF
TRBV3-1	TRBJ2-5	NA	few	TGTGCCAGCAGCCAAATCCTAGGGCCCGGACGAGAGACCCAGTACTTC	CASSQILGPGRETQYF
TRBV20-1	TRBJ1-3	NA	many	TGCAGTGCTAGAGAGTCACAGGGAAGAGGCACCATATATTTT	CSARESQGRGTIYF
TRBV10-3	TRBJ1-2	NA	few	TGTGCCATCACTTCGGGCTCAGGAGCTAACTATGGCTACACCTTC	CAITSGSGANYGYTF
TRBV5-1	TRBJ2-2	NA	few	TGCGCCAGCAGTTCGGGACTCATAAACACCGGGGAGCTGTTTTTT	CASSSGLINTGELFF
TRBV5-1	TRBJ2-4	NA	NA	TGCGCCAGCAGCCCGCCGGGACAAGGCGCGAGGGACATTCAGTACTTC	CASSPPGQGARDIQYF